Listed here are 4 T cell receptor beta chains from one sample, sequenced in a study of cytomegalovirus exposure and HLA in healthy donors. Generated by immunoSEQ multiplex PCR, the TCRdb table keeps only in-frame clones and is missing some. The sample records 100,000 to 150,000 clones, roughly 87% being singletons. Material for sequencing was PBMCs. The receptor source for this set is a woman aged 18-29 years in good health and CMV-seronegative.

The gene calls are TRBV5-8 and TRBJ1-2; a weak D match, TRBD1 (6 bases). The CDR3 extends over 14 amino acids. Germline V gene data show CDR1 as SGHTS and CDR2 as YDEGEE. Deletions cut 4 bases from V and 7 bases from J, with 17 bases between. CDR3 loop: CASSTTYRAAGYTF. The DNA of the CDR3 is TGTGCCAGCAGCACTACATACAGGGCTGCTGGCTACACCTTC.

The chain combines TRBV21-1 with TRBJ2-3; TRBD2 was called by the table and not checked on the DNA. TRBV21-1 is a recognized pseudogene. The CDR3 is 18 amino acids. CDR3 sequence: CASSKGGGTSGLTDTQYF. CDR3 bases: TGTGCCAGCAGCAAAGGAGGTGGGACTAGCGGACTGACAGATACGCAGTATTTT.

The rearrangement joins TRBV6-6 to TRBJ2-7, with D perhaps TRBD2 (5 bases). Germline CDR1 MNHNY, CDR2 SVGAGI (reference sequence). This CDR3 has 14 amino acids. Trimming removed 4 bases from V and 7 bases from J, with 17 bases in between. The chain's CDR3 is CASSSTGSGSEQYF. The CDR3 DNA is TGTGCCAGCAGTTCGACGGGGTCGGGTTCAGAGCAGTACTTC.

This sequence joins TRBV5-1 and TRBJ1-6; D is unresolved. The germline CDR1 and CDR2 sequences are SGHRS and YFSETQ. This CDR3 is built from 13 residues. The germline V and J ends were trimmed by 4 bases and 3 bases, with 5 bases remaining between them. CDR3 protein: CASSPRYNSPLHF. CDR3 in DNA: TGCGCCAGCAGCCCCCGCTATAATTCACCCCTCCACTTT.